This TCR beta chain was captured by sequencing in a study of blood T cell repertoires in COVID-19. The wider study: Samples came from the United States, Italy and Spain, spanning acute and convalescent COVID-19. Sample material is recorded as cDNA or gDNA derived from T cells, B-cell-depleted T cells, or PBMCs.

Per the study methods: Using reference gene primer amplification, nucleated cell counts were estimated. Clones were sequenced by immunoSEQ multiplex PCR, and TCRdb holds only the in-frame ones, with some missing. That table furnishes V, J and clone size, whereas the DNA furnished D and trimming. The sample yields about 97,000 clones, 87% seen once. V lost 6 bases, J lost 3 bases, and 12 bases lay in between. Per germline, CDR1 SNHLY and CDR2 FYNNEI. The length of the CDR3 is 14 residues. This clone appeared once. The chain couples TRBV2 to TRBJ1-5, with D tentatively TRBD1 (5 bases). Sequences were obtained from peripheral blood. The receptor was derived from a human donor in a cohort sampled during active COVID-19. The CDR3 loop reads CASRASDTNQPQHF. Written as DNA, the CDR3 is TGTGCCAGCAGAGCTTCGGACACCAATCAGCCCCAGCATTTT.